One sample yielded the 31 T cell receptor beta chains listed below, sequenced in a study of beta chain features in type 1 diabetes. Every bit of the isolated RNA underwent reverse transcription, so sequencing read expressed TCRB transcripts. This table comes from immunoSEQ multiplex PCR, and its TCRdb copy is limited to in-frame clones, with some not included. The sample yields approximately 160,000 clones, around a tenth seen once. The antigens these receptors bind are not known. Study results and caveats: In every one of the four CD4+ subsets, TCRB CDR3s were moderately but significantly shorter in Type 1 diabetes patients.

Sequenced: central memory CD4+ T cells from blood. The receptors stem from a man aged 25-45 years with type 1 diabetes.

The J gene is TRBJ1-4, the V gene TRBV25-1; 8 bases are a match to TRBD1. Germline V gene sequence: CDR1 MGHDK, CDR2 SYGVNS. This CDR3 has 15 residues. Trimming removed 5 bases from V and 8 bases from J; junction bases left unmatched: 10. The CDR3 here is CASSPGGTGREKLFF. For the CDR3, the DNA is TGTGCCAGCAGTCCCGGAGGGACAGGTCGAGAAAAACTGTTTTTT.

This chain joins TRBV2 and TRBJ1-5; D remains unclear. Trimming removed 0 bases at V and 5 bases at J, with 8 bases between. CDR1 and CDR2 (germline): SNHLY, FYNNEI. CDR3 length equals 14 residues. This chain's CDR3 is CASSEARGYQPQHF. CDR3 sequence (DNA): TGTGCCAGCAGTGAAGCACGAGGGTATCAGCCCCAGCATTTT.

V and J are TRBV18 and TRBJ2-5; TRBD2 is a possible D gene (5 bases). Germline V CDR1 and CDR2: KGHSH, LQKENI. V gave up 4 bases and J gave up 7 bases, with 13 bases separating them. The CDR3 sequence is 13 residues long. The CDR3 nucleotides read TGTGCCAGCTCACGGGAGATGTTGATGACCCAGTACTTC. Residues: CASSREMLMTQYF. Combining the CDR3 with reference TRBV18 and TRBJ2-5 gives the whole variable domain NAGVMQNPRHLVRRRGQEARLRCSPMKGHSHVYWYRQLPEEGLKFMVYLQKENIIDESGMPKERFSAEFPKEGPSILRIQQVVRGDSAAYFCASSREMLMTQYFGPGTRLLVL.

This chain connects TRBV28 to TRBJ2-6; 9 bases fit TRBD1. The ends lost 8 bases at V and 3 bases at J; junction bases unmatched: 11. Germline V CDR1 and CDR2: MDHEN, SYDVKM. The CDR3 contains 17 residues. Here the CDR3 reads CASASPGQGNGANVLTF. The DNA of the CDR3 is TGTGCCAGCGCCTCCCCGGGACAGGGTAATGGGGCCAACGTCCTGACTTTC.

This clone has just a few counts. The CDR3 DNA reads TGTGCCAGCAGCCCTCGTGGTAGCGGGAGAGATTACAATGAGCAGTTCTTC. This sequence encodes CASSPRGSGRDYNEQFF. The gene calls are TRBV5-4 and TRBJ2-1, with 9 bases that match TRBD2. Germline V gene lookup returns CDR1 SGHNT and CDR2 YYREEE (reference sequence). This CDR3 is 17 amino acids long. With V trimmed by 4 bases and J by 4 bases, 12 bases remained unmatched.

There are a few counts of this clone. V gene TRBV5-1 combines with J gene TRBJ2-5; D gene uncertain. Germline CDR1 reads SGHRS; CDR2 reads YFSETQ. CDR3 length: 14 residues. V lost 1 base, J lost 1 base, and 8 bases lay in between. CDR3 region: CASSLRGIQETQYF. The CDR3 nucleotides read TGCGCCAGCAGCTTGCGCGGCATCCAAGAGACCCAGTACTTC.

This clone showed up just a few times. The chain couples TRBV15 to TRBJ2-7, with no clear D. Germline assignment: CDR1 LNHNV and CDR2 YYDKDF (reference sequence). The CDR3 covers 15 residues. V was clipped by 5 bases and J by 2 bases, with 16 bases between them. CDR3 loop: CATSLELQFTYEQYF. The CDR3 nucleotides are TGTGCCACCAGCCTAGAGCTCCAATTCACCTACGAGCAGTACTTC.

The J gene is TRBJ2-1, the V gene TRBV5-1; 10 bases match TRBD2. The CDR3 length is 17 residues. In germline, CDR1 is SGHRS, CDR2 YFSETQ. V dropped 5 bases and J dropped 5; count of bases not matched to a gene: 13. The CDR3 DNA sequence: TGCGCCAGCAGTTCCCTTACCGGGACTAGCGCCAACAATGAGCAGTTCTTC. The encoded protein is CASSSLTGTSANNEQFF.

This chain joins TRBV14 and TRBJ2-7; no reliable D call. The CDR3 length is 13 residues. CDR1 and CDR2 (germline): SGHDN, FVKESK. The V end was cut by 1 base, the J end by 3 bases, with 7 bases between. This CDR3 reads CASSQAASYEQYF. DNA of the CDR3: TGTGCCAGCAGCCAAGCGGCTAGCTACGAGCAGTACTTC. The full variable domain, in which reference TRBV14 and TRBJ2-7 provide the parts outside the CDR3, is EAGVTQFPSHSVIEKGQTVTLRCDPISGHDNLYWYRRVMGKEIKFLLHFVKESKQDESGMPNNRFLAERTGGTYSTLKVQPAELEDSGVYFCASSQAASYEQYFGPGTRLTVT.

The CDR3 coding sequence is TGTGCCACGACGGGGGGGCCCTATGGCTACACCTTC. This gives the protein CATTGGPYGYTF. This chain connects TRBV10-3 to TRBJ1-2; D might be TRBD1 (6 bases). Trimming cost V 10 bases and J 4 bases, with 13 bases left between them. CDR3 length: 12 amino acids. CDR1 ENHRY and CDR2 SYGVKD come from the germline V gene.

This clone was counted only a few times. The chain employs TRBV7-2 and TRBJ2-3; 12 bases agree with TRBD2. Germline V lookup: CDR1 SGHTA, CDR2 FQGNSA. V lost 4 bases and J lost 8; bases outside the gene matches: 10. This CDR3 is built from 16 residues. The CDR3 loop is CASSSGLAGTGSTQYF. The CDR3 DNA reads TGTGCCAGCAGCTCAGGACTAGCGGGGACCGGTTCTACGCAGTATTTT.

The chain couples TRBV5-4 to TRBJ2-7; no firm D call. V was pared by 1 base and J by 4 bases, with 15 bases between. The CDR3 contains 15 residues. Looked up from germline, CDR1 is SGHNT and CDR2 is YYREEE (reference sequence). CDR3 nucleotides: TGTGCCAGCAGCTTGCTCATGGGCCCTTCTTACGAGCAGTACTTC. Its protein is CASSLLMGPSYEQYF.

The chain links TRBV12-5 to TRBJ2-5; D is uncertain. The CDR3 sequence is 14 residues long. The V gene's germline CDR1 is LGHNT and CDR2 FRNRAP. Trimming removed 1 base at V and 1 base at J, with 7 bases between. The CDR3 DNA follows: TGTGCTAGTGGTTTGGGGGCCGTCCAAGAGACCCAGTACTTC. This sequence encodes CASGLGAVQETQYF.

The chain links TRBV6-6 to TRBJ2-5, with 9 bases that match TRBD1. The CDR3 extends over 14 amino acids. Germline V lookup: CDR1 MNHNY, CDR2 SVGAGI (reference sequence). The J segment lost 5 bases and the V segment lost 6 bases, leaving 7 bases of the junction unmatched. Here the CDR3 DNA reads TGTGCCAGCAGGGCGGGACAGGGAGGGGAGACCCAGTACTTC. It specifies CASRAGQGGETQYF.

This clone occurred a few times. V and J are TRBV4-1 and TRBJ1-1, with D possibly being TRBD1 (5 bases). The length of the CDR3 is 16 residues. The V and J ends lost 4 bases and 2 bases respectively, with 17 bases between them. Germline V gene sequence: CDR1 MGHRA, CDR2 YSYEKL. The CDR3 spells CASSRYENRLNTEAFF. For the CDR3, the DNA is TGCGCCAGCAGCCGATACGAAAACAGGCTAAACACTGAAGCTTTCTTT.

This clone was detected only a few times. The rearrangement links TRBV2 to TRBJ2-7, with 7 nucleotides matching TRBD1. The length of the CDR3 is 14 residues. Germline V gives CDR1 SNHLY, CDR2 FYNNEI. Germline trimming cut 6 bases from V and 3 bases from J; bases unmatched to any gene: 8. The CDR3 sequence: CASSVGQPFYEQYF. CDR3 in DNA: TGTGCCAGCAGCGTGGGACAGCCATTCTACGAGCAGTACTTC.

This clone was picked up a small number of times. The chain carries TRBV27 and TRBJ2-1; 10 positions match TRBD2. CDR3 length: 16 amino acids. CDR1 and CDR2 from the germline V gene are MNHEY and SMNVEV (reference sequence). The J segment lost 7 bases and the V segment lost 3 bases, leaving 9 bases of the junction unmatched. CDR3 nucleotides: TGTGCCAGCAGTTTGTTAGCGGGAGGTATAGGTAATGAGCAGTTCTTC. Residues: CASSLLAGGIGNEQFF.

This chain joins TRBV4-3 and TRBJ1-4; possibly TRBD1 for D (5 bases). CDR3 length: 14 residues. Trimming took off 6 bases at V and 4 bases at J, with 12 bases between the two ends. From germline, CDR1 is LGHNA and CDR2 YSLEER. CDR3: CASRRDSDNEKLFF. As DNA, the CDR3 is TGCGCCAGCAGAAGAGACAGCGATAATGAAAAACTGTTTTTT.

The CDR3 loop reads CASSFSPAGGGFLGELFF. The CDR3 DNA follows: TGTGCCAGCAGCTTTTCCCCTGCGGGGGGCGGCTTCCTCGGGGAGCTGTTTTTT. The chain joins TRBV5-4 to TRBJ2-2; 8 bases agree with TRBD2. The V gene's germline CDR1 is SGHNT and CDR2 YYREEE (reference sequence). The CDR3 spans 18 residues. V dropped 2 bases and J dropped 7; count of bases not matched to a gene: 16.

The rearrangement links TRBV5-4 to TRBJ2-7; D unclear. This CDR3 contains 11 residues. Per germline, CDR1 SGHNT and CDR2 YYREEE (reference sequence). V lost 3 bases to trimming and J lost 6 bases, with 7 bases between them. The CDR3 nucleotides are TGTGCCAGCAGCTCTACCTCCGAGCAGTACTTC. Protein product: CASSSTSEQYF.

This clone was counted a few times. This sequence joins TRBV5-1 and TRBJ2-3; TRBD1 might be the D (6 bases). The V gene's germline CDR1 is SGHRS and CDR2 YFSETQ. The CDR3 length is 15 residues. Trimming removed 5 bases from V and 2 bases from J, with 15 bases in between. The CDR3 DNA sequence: TGCGCCAGCAGAAGGGGGACACTTAACACAGATACGCAGTATTTT. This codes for CASRRGTLNTDTQYF.

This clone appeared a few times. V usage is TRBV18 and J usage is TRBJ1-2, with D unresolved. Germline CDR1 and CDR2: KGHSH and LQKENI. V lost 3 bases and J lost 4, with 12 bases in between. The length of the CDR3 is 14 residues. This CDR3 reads CASSPLSWSYGYTF. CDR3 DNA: TGTGCCAGCTCACCGCTGTCGTGGAGCTATGGCTACACCTTC.

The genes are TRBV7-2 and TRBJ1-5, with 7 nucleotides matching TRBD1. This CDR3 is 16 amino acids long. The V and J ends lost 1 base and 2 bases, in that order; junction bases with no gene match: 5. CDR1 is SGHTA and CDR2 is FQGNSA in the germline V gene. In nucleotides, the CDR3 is TGTGCCAGCAGCTTAGGAGGGGGCGCTGGCAATCAGCCCCAGCATTTT. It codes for CASSLGGGAGNQPQHF.

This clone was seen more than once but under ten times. CDR3 sequence: CATKPGPSYEQYF. The CDR3 nucleotides read TGTGCCACAAAACCAGGCCCATCCTACGAGCAGTACTTC. The rearrangement uses TRBV2 and TRBJ2-7; D remains unclear. Germline CDR1 and CDR2: SNHLY and FYNNEI. Trimming stripped 10 bases from V and 1 base from J, with 14 bases between. The CDR3 is 13 residues long.

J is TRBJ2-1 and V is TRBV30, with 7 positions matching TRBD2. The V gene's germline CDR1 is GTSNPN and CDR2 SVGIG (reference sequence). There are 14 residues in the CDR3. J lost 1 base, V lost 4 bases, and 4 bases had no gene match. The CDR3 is CAWTSGLSYNEQFF. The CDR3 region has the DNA TGTGCCTGGACTAGCGGTTTGTCCTACAATGAGCAGTTCTTC.

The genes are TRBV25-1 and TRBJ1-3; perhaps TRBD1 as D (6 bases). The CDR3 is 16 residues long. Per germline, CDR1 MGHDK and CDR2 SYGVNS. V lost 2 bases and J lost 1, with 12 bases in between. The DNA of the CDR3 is TGTGCCAGCAGTGAACACTTACAGGGATCTGGAAACACCATATATTTT. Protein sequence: CASSEHLQGSGNTIYF. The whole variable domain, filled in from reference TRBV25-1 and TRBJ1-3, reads EADIYQTPRYLVIGTGKKITLECSQTMGHDKMYWYQQDPGMELHLIHYSYGVNSTEKGDLSSESTVSRIRTEHFPLTLESARPSHTSQYLCASSEHLQGSGNTIYFGEGSWLTVV.

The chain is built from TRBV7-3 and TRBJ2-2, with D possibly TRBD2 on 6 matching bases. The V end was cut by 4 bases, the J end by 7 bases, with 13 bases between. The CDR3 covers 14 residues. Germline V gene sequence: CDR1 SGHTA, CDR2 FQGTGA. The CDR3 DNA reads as TGTGCCAGCAGCTCCGCCCCGGAGGGCGGGGAGCTGTTTTTT. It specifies CASSSAPEGGELFF. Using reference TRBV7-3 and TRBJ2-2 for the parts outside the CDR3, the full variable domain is GAGVSQTPSNKVTEKGKYVELRCDPISGHTALYWYRQSLGQGPEFLIYFQGTGAADDSGLPNDRFFAVRPEGSVSTLKIQRTERGDSAVYLCASSSAPEGGELFFGEGSRLTVL.

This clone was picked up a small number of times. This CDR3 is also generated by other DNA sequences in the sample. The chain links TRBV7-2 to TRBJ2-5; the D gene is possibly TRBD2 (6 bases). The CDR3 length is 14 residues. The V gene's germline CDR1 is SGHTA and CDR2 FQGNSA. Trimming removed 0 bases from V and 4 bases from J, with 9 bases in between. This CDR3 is CASSLAGGGETQYF. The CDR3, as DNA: TGTGCCAGCAGCTTAGCGGGAGGTGGAGAGACCCAGTACTTC. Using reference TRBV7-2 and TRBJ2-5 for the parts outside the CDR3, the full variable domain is GAGVSQSPSNKVTEKGKDVELRCDPISGHTALYWYRQSLGQGLEFLIYFQGNSAPDKSGLPSDRFSAERTGGSVSTLTIQRTQQEDSAVYLCASSLAGGGETQYFGPGTRLLVL.

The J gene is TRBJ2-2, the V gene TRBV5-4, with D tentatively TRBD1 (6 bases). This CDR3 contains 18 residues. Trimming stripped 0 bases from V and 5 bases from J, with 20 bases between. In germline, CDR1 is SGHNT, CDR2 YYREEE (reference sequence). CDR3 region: CASSLDTRDTRSTGELFF. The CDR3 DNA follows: TGTGCCAGCAGCTTGGATACCCGGGACACCAGATCAACCGGGGAGCTGTTTTTT.

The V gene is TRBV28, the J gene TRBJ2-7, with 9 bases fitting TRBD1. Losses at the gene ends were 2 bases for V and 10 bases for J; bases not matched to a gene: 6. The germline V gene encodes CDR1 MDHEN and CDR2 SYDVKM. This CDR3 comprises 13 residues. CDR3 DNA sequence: TGTGCCAGCAGTTTACCCCGGGACAGGGAACAGTACTTC. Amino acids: CASSLPRDREQYF.

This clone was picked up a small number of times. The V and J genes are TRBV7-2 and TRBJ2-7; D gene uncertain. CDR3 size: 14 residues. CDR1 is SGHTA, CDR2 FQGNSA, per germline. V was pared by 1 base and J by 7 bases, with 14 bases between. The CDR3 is CASSLGPLALEQYF. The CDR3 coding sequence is TGTGCCAGCAGCTTAGGCCCCCTGGCATTAGAGCAGTACTTC.